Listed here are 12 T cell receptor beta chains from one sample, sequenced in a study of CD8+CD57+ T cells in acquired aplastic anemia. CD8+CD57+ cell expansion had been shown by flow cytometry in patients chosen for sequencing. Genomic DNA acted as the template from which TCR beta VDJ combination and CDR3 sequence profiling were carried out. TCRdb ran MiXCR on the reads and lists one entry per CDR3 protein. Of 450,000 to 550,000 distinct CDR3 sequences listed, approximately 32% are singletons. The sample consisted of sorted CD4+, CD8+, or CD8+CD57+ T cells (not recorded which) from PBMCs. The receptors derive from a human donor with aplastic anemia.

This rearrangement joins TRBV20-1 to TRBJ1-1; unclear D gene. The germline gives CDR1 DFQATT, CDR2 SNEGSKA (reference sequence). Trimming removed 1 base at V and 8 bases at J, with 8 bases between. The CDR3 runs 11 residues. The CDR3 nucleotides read TGCAGTGCTAGAGGGGTTGGGGAAGCTTTCTTT. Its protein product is CSARGVGEAFF.

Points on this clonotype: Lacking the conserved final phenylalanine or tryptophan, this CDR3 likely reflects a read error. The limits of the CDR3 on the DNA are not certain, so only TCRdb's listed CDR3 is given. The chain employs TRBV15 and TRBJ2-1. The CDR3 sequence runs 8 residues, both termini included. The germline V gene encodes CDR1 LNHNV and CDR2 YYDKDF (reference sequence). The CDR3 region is CATSRDRI.

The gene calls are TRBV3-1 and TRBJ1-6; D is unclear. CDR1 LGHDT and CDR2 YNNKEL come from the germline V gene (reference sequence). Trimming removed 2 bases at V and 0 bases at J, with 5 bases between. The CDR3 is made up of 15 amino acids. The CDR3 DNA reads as TGTGCCAGCAGCCAAACGAGCTCCTATAATTCACCCCTCCACTTT. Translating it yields CASSQTSSYNSPLHF.

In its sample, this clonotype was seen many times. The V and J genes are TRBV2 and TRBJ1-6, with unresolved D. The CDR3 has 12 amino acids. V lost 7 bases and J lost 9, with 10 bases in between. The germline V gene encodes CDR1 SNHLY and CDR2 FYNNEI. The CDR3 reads CASNIDPSPLHF. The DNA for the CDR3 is TGTGCCAGCAACATTGATCCTTCACCCCTCCACTTT.

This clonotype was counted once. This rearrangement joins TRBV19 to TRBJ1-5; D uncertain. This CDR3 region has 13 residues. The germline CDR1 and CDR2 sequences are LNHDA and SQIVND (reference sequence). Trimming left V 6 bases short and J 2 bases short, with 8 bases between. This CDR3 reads CASRTVGNQPQHF. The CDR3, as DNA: TGTGCCAGTAGGACGGTCGGCAATCAGCCCCAGCATTTT.

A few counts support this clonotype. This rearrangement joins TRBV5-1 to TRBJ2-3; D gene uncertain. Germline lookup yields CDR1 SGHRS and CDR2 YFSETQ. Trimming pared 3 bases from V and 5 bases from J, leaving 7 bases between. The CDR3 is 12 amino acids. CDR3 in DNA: TGCGCCAGCAGCTACCTCGGAGATACGCAGTATTTT. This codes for CASSYLGDTQYF.

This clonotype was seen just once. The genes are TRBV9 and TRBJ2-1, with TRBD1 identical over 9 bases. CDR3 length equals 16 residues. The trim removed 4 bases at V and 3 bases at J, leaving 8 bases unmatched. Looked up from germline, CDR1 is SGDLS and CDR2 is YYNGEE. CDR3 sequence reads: CASSQRPGQGYNEQFF. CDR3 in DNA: TGTGCCAGCAGCCAACGGCCGGGACAGGGCTACAATGAGCAGTTCTTC.

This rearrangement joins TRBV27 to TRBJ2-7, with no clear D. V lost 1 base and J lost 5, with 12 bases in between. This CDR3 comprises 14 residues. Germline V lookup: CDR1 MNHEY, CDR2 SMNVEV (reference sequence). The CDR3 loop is CASSLLTRQDEQYF. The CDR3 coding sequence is TGTGCCAGCAGTTTATTGACTCGTCAGGACGAGCAGTACTTC.

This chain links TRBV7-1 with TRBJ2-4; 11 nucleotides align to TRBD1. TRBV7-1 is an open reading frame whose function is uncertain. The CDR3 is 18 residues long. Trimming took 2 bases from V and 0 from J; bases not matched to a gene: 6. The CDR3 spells CASSSPAGQGVAKNIQYF. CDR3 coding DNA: TGTGCCAGCAGCTCACCTGCGGGACAGGGGGTAGCCAAAAACATTCAGTACTTC.

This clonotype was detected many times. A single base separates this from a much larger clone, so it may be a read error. The CDR3 DNA sequence: TGTGCCAGCAGCGTAGATAACTATGGCTACACCTTC. The encoded protein is CASSVDNYGYTF. This rearrangement joins TRBV9 to TRBJ1-2, with D unresolved. This CDR3 is built from 12 residues. The V end lost 0 bases, the J end lost 1 base, and 1 base lay between the germline ends. The germline V gene has CDR1 SGDLS and CDR2 YYNGEE.

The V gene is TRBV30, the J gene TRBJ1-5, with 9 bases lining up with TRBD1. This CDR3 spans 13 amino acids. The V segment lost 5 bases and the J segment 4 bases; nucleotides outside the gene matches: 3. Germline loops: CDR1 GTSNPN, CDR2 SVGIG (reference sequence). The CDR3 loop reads CAWRTGDNQPQHF. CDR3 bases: TGTGCCTGGCGGACAGGGGATAATCAGCCCCAGCATTTT.

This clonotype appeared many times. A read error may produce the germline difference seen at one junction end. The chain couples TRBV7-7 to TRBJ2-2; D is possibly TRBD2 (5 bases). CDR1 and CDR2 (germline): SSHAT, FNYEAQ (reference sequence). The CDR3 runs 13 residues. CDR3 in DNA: TGTGCTAGCAGCTTGCGGGCGCCCGGGGAGCTGTTTTTT. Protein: CASSLRAPGELFF. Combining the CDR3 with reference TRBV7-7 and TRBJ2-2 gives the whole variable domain GAGVSQSPRYKVTKRGQDVTLRCDPISSHATLYWYQQALGQGPEFLTYFNYEAQPDKSGLPSDRFSAERPEGSISTLTIQRTEQRDSAMYRCASSLRAPGELFFGEGSRLTVL.